Here is one T cell receptor beta chain with its context. With molecular barcodes, quantitative 5'-RACE was used to make the TCR beta libraries. Each CDR3 protein is one row after TCRdb ran MiXCR on the 5' RACE reads. The data contain 380,000 or so distinct CDR3 sequences, 20% of them seen just once; the ten biggest clones take up roughly 14%. This record belongs to a study of CD8 T cells in ankylosing spondylitis. Germline CDR1 and CDR2: SQVTM and ANQGSEA. This CDR3 region has 15 residues. Trimming stripped 3 bases from V and 4 bases from J, with 18 bases between. Sequences were obtained from blood, either unsorted or a sorted T cell fraction (not recorded which). This chain connects TRBV29-1 to TRBJ1-2, with a possible D match to TRBD1 (5 bases). The clonotype originates from a male donor with ankylosing spondylitis or in good health (not recorded which). CDR3 nucleotide sequence: TGCAGCGTTGAGGGACCTCAACCCGAGGGCTATGGCTACACCTTC. Its translation: CSVEGPQPEGYGYTF.